This TCR beta chain was sequenced for a study of CXCR3-negative and CXCR3-positive naive CD8 T cells. Per CD8+ T cell subset, triplicate sorts of 300,000 cells each were done. CDR1 is SQVTM and CDR2 is ANQGSEA in the germline V gene. The CDR3 covers 13 residues. TRB cDNA libraries were made by UMI-labeled 5' RACE. Reprocessing the 5' RACE reads, TCRdb reports a single entry for every CDR3 protein and omits DNA. The listing contains about 120,000 distinct CDR3 sequences. Regarding the study as a whole: With CXCR3 expression partially decreased after cryopreservation, most assays relied on fresh PBMCs.

For this clonotype: Its antigen is not known.

The sequencing input was naive CXCR3- CD8+ T cells from blood. Specified subset: CD45RO-CCR7+CD27+CD95- naive CD8+ T cells lacking CXCR3 (TNR3-). The chain uses TRBV29-1 and TRBJ1-2. The origin of this receptor is a human donor in good health. Some clones in this sample may be carry-over from other donors' samples. Here the CDR3 reads CSVADQLNYGYTF.